These 26 T cell receptor beta chains came from one sample sequenced in a study of siplizumab effects on memory and regulatory T cells. Sequenced by immunoSEQ multiplex PCR; TCRdb stores in-frame clones only, minus some. The table has some 100,000 clones, around 92% seen once. Material for sequencing was Tregs sorted from blood. Source of these receptors: a human donor in good health.

The V call is TRBV9, the J call TRBJ1-5; possibly TRBD1 for D (5 bases). V shed 4 bases and J shed 3 bases, with 14 bases lying between them. The length of the CDR3 is 15 residues. Germline V CDR1 and CDR2: SGDLS, YYNGEE. The chain's CDR3 is CASSSDSYPNQPQHF. The DNA of the CDR3 is TGTGCCAGCAGCTCTGACAGTTACCCCAATCAGCCCCAGCATTTT.

The chain links TRBV6-6 to TRBJ2-7; D remains ambiguous. Germline lookup yields CDR1 MNHNY and CDR2 SVGAGI (reference sequence). The V end lost 0 bases, the J end lost 3 bases, and 12 bases lay between the germline ends. The CDR3 runs 15 residues. CDR3 loop: CASSYSTLVNYEQYF. The CDR3 nucleotides are TGTGCCAGCAGTTACTCGACCCTGGTTAACTACGAGCAGTACTTC.

The V and J genes are TRBV9 and TRBJ2-5, with 8 bases identical to TRBD2. In germline, CDR1 is SGDLS, CDR2 YYNGEE. The CDR3 is 20 amino acids. The ends lost 4 bases at V and 2 bases at J; junction bases unmatched: 22. The CDR3 DNA follows: TGTGCCAGCAGCCCGCATTTGGGGAGCGGGAGAAGTGGGAGGCAAGAGACCCAGTACTTC. This sequence encodes CASSPHLGSGRSGRQETQYF.

The chain joins TRBV7-2 to TRBJ2-7; D is ambiguous. The CDR3 extends over 12 amino acids. Germline V gene sequence: CDR1 SGHTA, CDR2 FQGNSA. Trimming pared 3 bases from V and 13 bases from J, leaving 16 bases between. The CDR3 nucleotides read TGTGCCAGCAGCTTCTCCCCCGGACCTCCTTACTTC. Translation: CASSFSPGPPYF.

Turning to this clone: An end of the junction differs from the germline gene, which may be a read error. The J gene is TRBJ2-5, the V gene TRBV2, with D possibly being TRBD1 (5 bases). This CDR3 region has 11 residues. Looked up from germline, CDR1 is SNHLY and CDR2 is FYNNEI. The CDR3: CASRETVIADF. Here the CDR3 DNA reads TGTGCCAGCAGGGAGACAGTCATTGCGGACTTC.

The chain uses TRBV20-1 and TRBJ2-5; 7 bases match TRBD2. Judging by the DNA end, TRBJ2-7 fits better; the J call may be wrong. The CDR3 totals 11 residues. Germline V gene lookup returns CDR1 DFQATT and CDR2 SNEGSKA (reference sequence). The CDR3 is CSGQRDYEQYF. CDR3 nucleotide sequence: TGCAGTGGCCAGCGGGACTACGAGCAGTACTTC.

The V gene is TRBV11-2, the J gene TRBJ2-7, with 12 bases identical to TRBD1. The V gene end was trimmed by 5 bases and the J gene end by 7 bases; junction bases not matched to a gene: 3. The germline V gene encodes CDR1 SGHAT and CDR2 FQNNGV. The CDR3 is made up of 13 amino acids. The CDR3 DNA reads as TGTGCCAGCAGCCGGGACAGGGGGCAAGAGCAGTACTTC. Amino acid sequence: CASSRDRGQEQYF.

This clone has just a few counts. The chain has TRBV19 and TRBJ1-5, with unresolved D. The germline gives CDR1 LNHDA, CDR2 SQIVND (reference sequence). The V gene lost 6 bases and the J gene lost 2 bases, with 8 bases spanning the gap. This CDR3 contains 13 residues. Written as DNA, the CDR3 is TGTGCCAGTAGCCAGACTCGCAATCAGCCCCAGCATTTT. This translates into CASSQTRNQPQHF.

Remarks on this clone: Other DNA sequences in this sample translate to the same CDR3. V and J are TRBV5-6 and TRBJ2-6, with D perhaps given as TRBD1 or TRBD2 (5 bases each). The CDR3 length is 15 residues. The germline V and J ends were trimmed by 1 base and 4 bases, with 9 bases remaining between them. The germline gives CDR1 SGHDT, CDR2 YYEEEE. This CDR3 is CASSLRGAGANVLTF. DNA of the CDR3: TGTGCCAGCAGCTTGAGGGGAGCGGGGGCCAACGTCCTGACTTTC.

The rearrangement links TRBV4-1 to TRBJ2-1; 11 nucleotides line up with TRBD2. This CDR3 has 15 residues. CDR1 MGHRA and CDR2 YSYEKL come from the germline V gene. V was pared by 4 bases and J by 7 bases, with 6 bases of the junction left unmatched. CDR3 in DNA: TGCGCCAGCAGCCCACAGGGACTAGCGGTAAATGAGCAGTTCTTC. It is translated as CASSPQGLAVNEQFF.

The chain recombines TRBV7-9 with TRBJ1-4, with 7 bases lining up with TRBD1. J gave up 0 bases and V 5 bases, and 3 bases lay outside the gene matches. Germline V gene data show CDR1 as SEHNR and CDR2 as FQNEAQ (reference sequence). This CDR3 spans 15 amino acids. The CDR3: CASSPGQATNEKLFF. CDR3 bases: TGTGCCAGCAGCCCCGGACAGGCAACTAATGAAAAACTGTTTTTT.

The chain combines TRBV2 with TRBJ2-1; 10 bases align to TRBD2. Germline CDR1 reads SNHLY; CDR2 reads FYNNEI. The CDR3 length is 14 residues. Trimming removed 9 bases from V and 2 bases from J; junction bases left unmatched: 4. The CDR3, as DNA: TGTGCCAGTCGACTAGCGGGCACCTACAATGAGCAGTTCTTC. Protein product: CASRLAGTYNEQFF.

The chain is built from TRBV19 and TRBJ1-6; no clear D. This CDR3 is built from 13 residues. V lost 5 bases and J lost 7, with 9 bases in between. Germline V gene sequence: CDR1 LNHDA, CDR2 SQIVND (reference sequence). The CDR3 here is CASSLGRNSPLHF. CDR3 nucleotides: TGTGCCAGTAGTCTCGGACGAAATTCACCCCTCCACTTT.

The CDR3 region has the DNA TGTGCCAGCGGCCTTACAGGGGGCACTGAAGCTTTCTTT. This codes for CASGLTGGTEAFF. The chain is built from TRBV27 and TRBJ1-1; 8 nucleotides match TRBD1. The CDR3 runs 13 residues. Germline CDR1 MNHEY, CDR2 SMNVEV (reference sequence). With 8 bases clipped from V and 4 bases from J, the junction kept 6 bases outside the gene matches.

J is TRBJ2-1 and V is TRBV5-1, with TRBD2 matching 14 bases. V lost 4 bases and J lost 9; bases outside the gene matches: 9. Germline V CDR1 and CDR2: SGHRS, YFSETQ. CDR3 length equals 16 residues. The CDR3 DNA sequence: TGCGCCAGCAGCGTTATTGGACTAGCGGGAGGTAGTGAGCAGTTCTTC. Translation: CASSVIGLAGGSEQFF.

This clone came up once. This chain links TRBV7-9 with TRBJ2-2, with TRBD2 matching 7 bases. J gave up 7 bases and V 5 bases, and 4 bases lay outside the gene matches. In germline, CDR1 is SEHNR, CDR2 FQNEAQ (reference sequence). CDR3 length: 13 amino acids. The CDR3 loop is CASSLSGLGELFF. CDR3 nucleotides: TGTGCCAGCAGCCTTAGCGGGCTCGGGGAGCTGTTTTTT.

CDR3 residues: CASSQDYQDRVNQPQHF. The CDR3 nucleotides read TGCGCCAGCAGCCAAGATTATCAGGACCGAGTCAATCAGCCCCAGCATTTT. The chain uses TRBV4-1 and TRBJ1-5; D is uncertain. The CDR3 has 17 amino acids. Germline CDR1 MGHRA, CDR2 YSYEKL. Between the trimmed V and J ends, which lost 0 bases and 3 bases, there was a span of 15 bases.

The chain uses TRBV18 and TRBJ1-3; possibly TRBD1 for D (6 bases). Germline V gene lookup returns CDR1 KGHSH and CDR2 LQKENI. The CDR3 covers 16 residues. V was trimmed by 0 bases and J by 3 bases, leaving 12 bases between them. The CDR3 reads CASSPPQTGYGNTIYF. CDR3 nucleotides: TGTGCCAGCTCACCACCTCAAACAGGGTATGGAAACACCATATATTTT.

The rearrangement joins TRBV11-2 to TRBJ1-2; D is undetermined. Trimming took 0 bases from V and 4 from J, leaving 6 bases between them. Germline CDR1 reads SGHAT; CDR2 reads FQNNGV. The CDR3 is made up of 13 amino acids. CDR3 DNA: TGTGCCAGCAGCTTAGATTATATCTATGGCTACACCTTC. It codes for CASSLDYIYGYTF.

The rearrangement links TRBV10-3 to TRBJ1-2; 9 bases are a match to TRBD1. This CDR3 is 13 amino acids long. J lost 3 bases, V lost 6 bases, and 2 bases had no gene match. From germline, CDR1 is ENHRY and CDR2 SYGVKD. The CDR3 reads CAIRDRGDYGYTF. The CDR3 DNA is TGTGCCATCAGAGACAGGGGGGACTATGGCTACACCTTC.

This clone was recorded only once. The rearrangement uses TRBV5-6 and TRBJ2-4; D is unresolved. In germline, CDR1 is SGHDT, CDR2 YYEEEE. The CDR3 loop spans 17 amino acids. V lost 3 bases to trimming and J lost 0 bases, with 16 bases between them. CDR3 loop: CASSSWRIVLAKNIQYF. The CDR3 DNA reads TGTGCCAGCAGCTCGTGGCGGATCGTCCTAGCCAAAAACATTCAGTACTTC.

The V call is TRBV27, the J call TRBJ1-1; 12 bases line up with TRBD1. Trimming cost V 6 bases and J 0 bases; bases outside gene matches: 8. The CDR3 runs to 17 residues. CDR1 MNHEY and CDR2 SMNVEV come from the germline V gene (reference sequence). The CDR3 DNA follows: TGTGCCAGCAGGCGCCCGGGGACAGGGGGCATGAACACTGAAGCTTTCTTT. Protein product: CASRRPGTGGMNTEAFF.

The rearrangement uses TRBV7-2 and TRBJ2-1; 8 positions agree with TRBD1. The V gene end was trimmed by 1 base and the J gene end by 3 bases; junction bases not matched to a gene: 2. This CDR3 spans 15 amino acids. The germline gives CDR1 SGHTA, CDR2 FQGNSA. The CDR3 sequence is CASSLEGTGYNEQFF. The DNA for the CDR3 is TGTGCCAGCAGCTTAGAAGGGACAGGCTACAATGAGCAGTTCTTC.

The J gene is TRBJ2-4, the V gene TRBV7-2, with D unresolved. Germline loops: CDR1 SGHTA, CDR2 FQGNSA. Trimming took off 4 bases at V and 0 bases at J, with 4 bases between the two ends. The CDR3 has 13 residues. The CDR3 reads CASSSQAKNIQYF. DNA of the CDR3: TGTGCCAGCAGCTCTCAAGCCAAAAACATTCAGTACTTC. The full variable domain, completed using reference TRBV7-2 and TRBJ2-4, is GAGVSQSPSNKVTEKGKDVELRCDPISGHTALYWYRQSLGQGLEFLIYFQGNSAPDKSGLPSDRFSAERTGGSVSTLTIQRTQQEDSAVYLCASSSQAKNIQYFGAGTRLSVL.

The chain carries TRBV25-1 and TRBJ1-4; 10 bases are a match to TRBD1. V was clipped by 2 bases and J by 7 bases; unmatched bases: 7. Germline CDR1 MGHDK, CDR2 SYGVNS. The CDR3 runs to 16 residues. CDR3 nucleotides: TGTGCCAGCAGTGAACCCAGGACAGGGGGAAGTGAAAAACTGTTTTTT. This encodes CASSEPRTGGSEKLFF.

CDR3 nucleotide sequence: TGTGCCAGTAGTAGACAGGACCTCATGAACACTGAAGCTTTCTTT. This translates into CASSRQDLMNTEAFF. This chain joins TRBV19 and TRBJ1-1, with TRBD1 as a possible D gene (6 bases). Trimming pared 4 bases from V and 0 bases from J, leaving 12 bases between. Per the germline V gene, CDR1 is LNHDA and CDR2 is SQIVND (reference sequence). CDR3 length equals 15 residues.